Listed here are 30 T cell receptor beta chains from one sample, sequenced in a study of OX40 agonist ivuxolimab in advanced cancers. Sequencing used immunoSEQ multiplex PCR; TCRdb keeps in-frame clones, though not all of them. The sample includes about 55,000 clones, 65% to 80% of them seen just once. This material consisted of CD4+ or CD8+ T cells sorted from blood, taken in a trial of the OX40 agonist ivuxolimab. The source of these receptors is an adult with an advanced solid tumor such as melanoma, head and neck, liver or kidney cancer.

The chain combines TRBV5-1 with TRBJ2-7, with TRBD1 matching over 8 bases. From germline, CDR1 is SGHRS and CDR2 YFSETQ. This CDR3 spans 15 amino acids. The junction had 10 bases not matched to a gene; V was cut back by 4 bases and J by 4 bases. CDR3 sequence reads: CASSLRTGSRYEQYF. The DNA for the CDR3 is TGCGCCAGCAGCCTTCGGACAGGGAGCAGGTACGAGCAGTACTTC.

The J gene is TRBJ1-1, the V gene TRBV28; 8 nucleotides match TRBD1. V lost 10 bases, J lost 4 bases, and 5 bases stayed unmatched. Germline values: CDR1 MDHEN, CDR2 SYDVKM. The CDR3 contains 12 residues. CDR3 in amino acids: CATHTGGTEAFF. CDR3 bases: TGTGCCACCCATACAGGGGGCACTGAAGCTTTCTTT.

The chain is built from TRBV6-6 and TRBJ2-7; 9 nucleotides agree with TRBD1. The CDR3 is made up of 14 amino acids. Germline lookup yields CDR1 MNHNY and CDR2 SVGAGI (reference sequence). With 1 base clipped from V and 4 bases from J, the junction kept 2 bases outside the gene matches. CDR3 region: CASSYWDRAYEQYF. The CDR3 DNA reads TGTGCCAGCAGTTACTGGGACAGGGCTTACGAGCAGTACTTC.

This clone was picked up one time. This sequence joins TRBV11-2 and TRBJ2-3; 12 nucleotides align to TRBD2. Germline V gives CDR1 SGHAT, CDR2 FQNNGV. CDR3 size: 17 residues. The J segment lost 5 bases and the V segment lost 3 bases, leaving 9 bases of the junction unmatched. The CDR3 region is CASSFSLLAGGVDTQYF. CDR3 sequence (DNA): TGTGCCAGCAGCTTTTCCCTCCTAGCGGGAGGGGTAGATACGCAGTATTTT.

This sequence joins TRBV25-1 and TRBJ2-3; D is undetermined. CDR3 length: 15 amino acids. Germline V gene data show CDR1 as MGHDK and CDR2 as SYGVNS. The V and J ends lost 0 bases and 2 bases respectively, with 9 bases between them. This CDR3 is CASSEYKGPTDTQYF. CDR3 sequence (DNA): TGTGCCAGCAGTGAATATAAGGGCCCCACAGATACGCAGTATTTT.

J is TRBJ2-1 and V is TRBV18; D is uncertain. Germline CDR1 and CDR2: KGHSH and LQKENI. V lost 4 bases and J 5 bases, leaving 9 bases between the germline ends. This CDR3 contains 13 residues. CDR3 residues: CASSRPWDNEQFF. CDR3 bases: TGTGCCAGCTCACGGCCATGGGACAATGAGCAGTTCTTC.

The chain has TRBV5-6 and TRBJ2-1; D ambiguous. CDR3 length equals 12 residues. Germline V gene data show CDR1 as SGHDT and CDR2 as YYEEEE. V gave up 1 base and J gave up 13 bases, with 12 bases separating them. The CDR3 DNA follows: TGTGCCAGCAGCTTGCCGCTCGGTGATCAGTTCTTC. It yields the protein CASSLPLGDQFF. Complete variable domain (other parts from reference TRBV5-6 and TRBJ2-1): DAGVTQSPTHLIKTRGQQVTLRCSPKSGHDTVSWYQQALGQGPQFIFQYYEEEERQRGNFPDRFSGHQFPNYSSELNVNALLLGDSALYLCASSLPLGDQFFGPGTRLTVL.

This clone was seen a single time. The J gene is TRBJ2-5, the V gene TRBV9; 11 bases line up with TRBD2. Per the germline V gene, CDR1 is SGDLS and CDR2 is YYNGEE. The V and J ends lost 4 bases and 3 bases, in that order; junction bases with no gene match: 8. This CDR3 comprises 16 residues. The CDR3 DNA reads TGTGCCAGCAGCCTAGCGGGGGGCGAGCGGGAAGAGACCCAGTACTTC. This sequence encodes CASSLAGGEREETQYF.

This clone showed up just a few times. The chain uses TRBV9 and TRBJ1-1, with D unresolved. The CDR3 is 13 amino acids. Trimming left V 0 bases short and J 2 bases short, with 5 bases between. Per germline, CDR1 SGDLS and CDR2 YYNGEE. CDR3 protein: CASSVDVNTEAFF. Here the CDR3 DNA reads TGTGCCAGCAGCGTAGACGTCAACACTGAAGCTTTCTTT.

Comment on this clone: A read error may explain this, as a much larger clone is one base away. This chain uses TRBV28 with TRBJ2-7; 10 nucleotides line up with TRBD1. Germline assignment: CDR1 MDHEN and CDR2 SYDVKM. CDR3 length: 13 residues. V lost 3 bases and J lost 4; bases outside the gene matches: 0. The CDR3 nucleotides read TGTGCCAGCAGTTTGGGACAGGGGTACGAGCAGTACTTC. Protein sequence: CASSLGQGYEQYF.

The chain couples TRBV4-1 to TRBJ2-7; 9 bases map to TRBD2. Germline CDR1 and CDR2: MGHRA and YSYEKL. The length of the CDR3 is 16 residues. The ends lost 5 bases at V and 2 bases at J; junction bases unmatched: 10. The CDR3 region has the DNA TGCGCCAGCAGCTCCCGACAGACTAGCGGAGCCTACGAGCAGTACTTC. Its translation is CASSSRQTSGAYEQYF.

CDR3 nucleotide sequence: TGCGCCAGCACCCCGGGGTGGGGGCCATACAATGAGCAGTTCTTC. Translated: CASTPGWGPYNEQFF. The J gene is TRBJ2-1, the V gene TRBV4-1; TRBD1 is a possible D gene (6 bases). The CDR3 runs to 15 residues. V lost 7 bases, J lost 4 bases, and 17 bases lay in between. Germline V gives CDR1 MGHRA, CDR2 YSYEKL.

This chain uses TRBV6-5 with TRBJ1-2; D unresolved. Germline V gene data show CDR1 as MNHEY and CDR2 as SVGAGI. The CDR3 totals 13 residues. V was clipped by 6 bases and J by 5 bases, with 13 bases between them. This chain's CDR3 is CASSRSGIYGYTF. The CDR3 DNA is TGTGCCAGCAGCCGCAGTGGGATTTATGGCTACACCTTC.

CDR3 DNA sequence: TGTGCCAGCAGCGGCGAAGCGGGGGGGCTGGGGACCGGGGAGCTGTTTTTT. Amino acid sequence: CASSGEAGGLGTGELFF. The chain employs TRBV7-2 and TRBJ2-2, with TRBD2 matching 10 bases. The V gene end was trimmed by 5 bases and the J gene end by 5 bases; junction bases not matched to a gene: 11. The CDR3 length is 17 residues. Germline assignment: CDR1 SGHTA and CDR2 FQGNSA. The full variable domain, with the rest looked up from reference TRBV7-2 and TRBJ2-2, is GAGVSQSPSNKVTEKGKDVELRCDPISGHTALYWYRQSLGQGLEFLIYFQGNSAPDKSGLPSDRFSAERTGGSVSTLTIQRTQQEDSAVYLCASSGEAGGLGTGELFFGEGSRLTVL.

The rearrangement links TRBV7-2 to TRBJ2-7; D unresolved. This CDR3 is 11 amino acids long. V was shortened by 7 bases and J by 4 bases, with 8 bases between the two germline ends. CDR1 SGHTA and CDR2 FQGNSA come from the germline V gene. Here the CDR3 DNA reads TGTGCCAGCACGGGTTCTTACGAGCAGTACTTC. Amino acid sequence: CASTGSYEQYF.

The genes are TRBV7-8 and TRBJ1-5; 7 bases agree with TRBD1. The germline V gene has CDR1 SGHVS and CDR2 FQNEAQ. V lost 5 bases and J lost 6; bases outside the gene matches: 10. This CDR3 has 15 amino acids. CDR3 region: CASSIVRQGGQPQHF. The DNA for the CDR3 is TGTGCCAGCAGCATCGTACGACAGGGTGGTCAGCCCCAGCATTTT. The full variable domain, with the rest looked up from reference TRBV7-8 and TRBJ1-5, is GAGVSQSPRYKVAKRGQDVALRCDPISGHVSLFWYQQALGQGPEFLTYFQNEAQLDKSGLPSDRFFAERPEGSVSTLKIQRTQQEDSAVYLCASSIVRQGGQPQHFGDGTRLSIL.

V gene TRBV4-1 combines with J gene TRBJ1-2, with a tentative D call TRBD1 (5 bases). V gave up 0 bases and J gave up 4 bases, with 12 bases separating them. Germline V gene lookup returns CDR1 MGHRA and CDR2 YSYEKL. This CDR3 has 15 amino acids. The CDR3 reads CASSQDPDRTYGYTF. Written as DNA, the CDR3 is TGCGCCAGCAGCCAAGATCCCGACAGAACCTATGGCTACACCTTC.

The table lists this clone with a few counts. CDR3 protein: CASSLVPNPLHF. The DNA of the CDR3 is TGTGCCAGCAGCTTAGTCCCGAATCCCCTCCACTTT. The V and J genes are TRBV7-2 and TRBJ1-6, with no clear D. Germline lookup yields CDR1 SGHTA and CDR2 FQGNSA. V was clipped by 1 base and J by 13 bases, with 8 bases between them. The length of the CDR3 is 12 residues.

The J gene is TRBJ1-5, the V gene TRBV30, with D hard to call. Germline V gene sequence: CDR1 GTSNPN, CDR2 SVGIG (reference sequence). V was clipped by 0 bases and J by 0 bases, with 3 bases between them. The CDR3 contains 13 residues. The CDR3 coding sequence is TGTGCCTGGAGTGTGGGTAGCAATCAGCCCCAGCATTTT. This gives the protein CAWSVGSNQPQHF. The whole variable domain, remainder taken from reference TRBV30 and TRBJ1-5, is SQTIHQWPATLVQPVGSPLSLECTVEGTSNPNLYWYRQAAGRGLQLLFYSVGIGQISSEVPQNLSASRPQDRQFILSSKKLLLSDSGFYLCAWSVGSNQPQHFGDGTRLSIL.

This chain joins TRBV6-5 and TRBJ1-2, with D uncertain. Trimming pared 6 bases from V and 0 bases from J, leaving 14 bases between. The germline V gene has CDR1 MNHEY and CDR2 SVGAGI. The CDR3 length is 15 residues. The CDR3 reads CASRKRQEANYGYTF. The CDR3 DNA reads as TGTGCCAGCAGAAAAAGGCAGGAAGCTAACTATGGCTACACCTTC.

The genes are TRBV5-1 and TRBJ2-5; D gene ambiguous. This CDR3 is 12 amino acids long. Germline assignment: CDR1 SGHRS and CDR2 YFSETQ. The ends were cut back, 0 bases at V and 5 bases at J, with 5 bases in the middle. CDR3 DNA: TGCGCCAGCAGCTTGGGGGCTGAGACCCAGTACTTC. Translation: CASSLGAETQYF.

The chain joins TRBV13 to TRBJ2-1; the D gene could be TRBD1 or TRBD2 (6 bases each). The length of the CDR3 is 15 residues. V lost 5 bases, J lost 0 bases, and 11 bases lay in between. The germline V gene encodes CDR1 PRHDT and CDR2 FYEKMQ (reference sequence). The CDR3 sequence is CASSRGLSSYNEQFF. DNA for the CDR3: TGTGCCAGCAGCCGGGGGCTAAGCTCCTACAATGAGCAGTTCTTC.

This clone appeared a few times. The chain joins TRBV27 to TRBJ2-7; 11 bases map to TRBD2. The germline CDR1 and CDR2 sequences are MNHEY and SMNVEV (reference sequence). The junction had 9 bases not matched to a gene; V was cut back by 2 bases and J by 9 bases. CDR3 length: 15 residues. CDR3 nucleotide sequence: TGTGCCAGCAGTTTAACCTTGACTAGCGGGAAGGGGCAGTACTTC. Its protein product is CASSLTLTSGKGQYF.

J is TRBJ2-7 and V is TRBV6-5, with D possibly TRBD2 on 5 matching bases. This CDR3 region has 15 residues. V was shortened by 0 bases and J by 1 base, with 10 bases between the two germline ends. The germline V gene has CDR1 MNHEY and CDR2 SVGAGI. CDR3 DNA: TGTGCCAGCAGTTACTCGAGGGTGGGGTCCTACGAGCAGTACTTC. It codes for CASSYSRVGSYEQYF.

The genes are TRBV2 and TRBJ2-6; 7 bases fit TRBD1. This CDR3 contains 20 residues. Per the germline V gene, CDR1 is SNHLY and CDR2 is FYNNEI. The ends lost 4 bases at V and 0 bases at J; junction bases unmatched: 15. The CDR3 nucleotides read TGTGCCAGCAGTGTCCGGACAGGCTCAGACTCGGTCTCTGGGGCCAACGTCCTGACTTTC. Its protein is CASSVRTGSDSVSGANVLTF.

This clone was detected once. The rearrangement uses TRBV4-1 and TRBJ2-7; TRBD1 matches at 9 bases. There are 15 residues in the CDR3. CDR1 and CDR2 (germline): MGHRA, YSYEKL. The junction had 6 bases not matched to a gene; V was cut back by 1 base and J by 5 bases. This CDR3 is CASSQGGQGNHEQYF. CDR3 DNA: TGCGCCAGCAGCCAAGGGGGACAGGGCAACCACGAGCAGTACTTC.

In nucleotides, the CDR3 is TGTGCCAGCAGGGACAGGGCCCTTAATTCACCCCTCCACTTT. Its translation is CASRDRALNSPLHF. The chain recombines TRBV6-5 with TRBJ1-6, with TRBD1 matching 8 bases. This CDR3 comprises 14 residues. CDR1 is MNHEY, CDR2 SVGAGI, per germline. V was clipped by 6 bases and J by 6 bases; unmatched bases: 4.

V gene TRBV10-1 combines with J gene TRBJ1-5; D gene uncertain. CDR1 and CDR2 (germline): WNHNN, SYGVQD (reference sequence). This CDR3 is 13 amino acids long. V was clipped by 0 bases and J by 5 bases, with 5 bases between them. The CDR3 is CASSESTDQPQHF. The CDR3, as DNA: TGCGCCAGCAGTGAGTCAACGGATCAGCCCCAGCATTTT.

The V gene is TRBV4-3, the J gene TRBJ2-5; 7 nucleotides agree with TRBD2. The CDR3 covers 15 residues. V lost 4 bases, J lost 2 bases, and 7 bases stayed unmatched. Germline V gene data show CDR1 as LGHNA and CDR2 as YSLEER. The CDR3 spells CASSPHAGVQETQYF. CDR3 nucleotide sequence: TGCGCCAGCAGCCCTCACGCGGGGGTACAAGAGACCCAGTACTTC.

The chain recombines TRBV5-6 with TRBJ2-1; D may be TRBD1 (5 bases). Trimming pared 0 bases from V and 4 bases from J, leaving 5 bases between. The CDR3 sequence is 13 residues long. The germline V gene encodes CDR1 SGHDT and CDR2 YYEEEE. CDR3 residues: CASSLGQYNEQFF. DNA for the CDR3: TGTGCCAGCAGCTTGGGACAGTACAATGAGCAGTTCTTC.